One sample yielded the 27 T cell receptor beta chains listed below, sequenced in a study of shared clonotypes between healthy human individuals. Repertoires were generated with immunoSEQ multiplex PCR, while TCRdb's copy carries only in-frame clones and drops some. The profile shows about 2.4 million clones, 93% of them singletons. Sequenced sample: naive CD4+ T cells from PBMCs. Subset here: CD45RA+ positively selected. The source of these receptors is a man aged 18 to 30 in good health. Some clones in this sample may be carry-over from other donors' samples.

The genes are TRBV11-2 and TRBJ2-7; the D is unclear. The CDR3 covers 13 residues. V was pared by 3 bases and J by 4 bases, with 10 bases between. Germline V lookup: CDR1 SGHAT, CDR2 FQNNGV. The CDR3 loop is CASSFGREYEQYF. CDR3 bases: TGTGCCAGCAGCTTCGGCCGTGAATACGAGCAGTACTTC. Full variable domain (rest looked up from reference TRBV11-2 and TRBJ2-7): EAGVAQSPRYKIIEKRQSVAFWCNPISGHATLYWYQQILGQGPKLLIQFQNNGVVDDSQLPKDRFSAERLKGVDSTLKIQPAKLEDSAVYLCASSFGREYEQYFGPGTRLTVT.

The chain has TRBV6-1 and TRBJ1-2, with 9 bases lining up with TRBD1. With 4 bases clipped from V and 6 bases from J, the junction kept 9 bases outside the gene matches. This CDR3 spans 15 amino acids. The germline gives CDR1 MNHNS, CDR2 SASEGT. The CDR3 reads CASSGVPGQGDGYTF. CDR3 bases: TGTGCCAGCAGTGGGGTCCCGGGACAGGGTGATGGCTACACCTTC.

This clone is a singleton in its sample. The rearrangement uses TRBV18 and TRBJ2-5, with a tentative D call TRBD2 (5 bases). V was pared by 5 bases and J by 0 bases, with 7 bases between. This CDR3 spans 13 amino acids. Germline lookup yields CDR1 KGHSH and CDR2 LQKENI. The CDR3 reads CASSGRDQETQYF. The CDR3 coding sequence is TGTGCCAGCTCAGGGCGGGACCAAGAGACCCAGTACTTC. The full variable domain, completed using reference TRBV18 and TRBJ2-5, is NAGVMQNPRHLVRRRGQEARLRCSPMKGHSHVYWYRQLPEEGLKFMVYLQKENIIDESGMPKERFSAEFPKEGPSILRIQQVVRGDSAAYFCASSGRDQETQYFGPGTRLLVL.

V gene TRBV11-3 combines with J gene TRBJ2-1; D not certain. V lost 1 base to trimming and J lost 4 bases, with 14 bases between them. There are 16 residues in the CDR3. The germline gives CDR1 SGHNT, CDR2 YENEEA. The CDR3 here is CASSLGQAGGYNEQFF. The CDR3 nucleotides read TGTGCCAGCAGCTTAGGGCAGGCTGGCGGTTACAATGAGCAGTTCTTC.

The chain couples TRBV7-9 to TRBJ1-5; the D gene is possibly TRBD1 (5 bases). Germline CDR1 is SEHNR and CDR2 is FQNEAQ (reference sequence). The CDR3 spans 12 residues. Trimming took off 5 bases at V and 10 bases at J, with 12 bases between the two ends. The CDR3 reads CASSPGGGPQHF. CDR3 bases: TGTGCCAGCAGCCCCGGGGGAGGTCCCCAGCATTTT.

This chain joins TRBV28 and TRBJ2-2; 7 nucleotides match TRBD1. The V segment lost 5 bases and the J segment 5 bases; nucleotides outside the gene matches: 8. The CDR3 consists of 15 residues. Germline values: CDR1 MDHEN, CDR2 SYDVKM. DNA of the CDR3: TGTGCCAGCAGTCCTCGGCCAGGGGGAACCGGGGAGCTGTTTTTT. It is translated as CASSPRPGGTGELFF.

The V call is TRBV5-1, the J call TRBJ2-5; TRBD1 or TRBD2 may be the D gene (5 bases each). The J call may be faulty, since TRBJ2-7 better matches the DNA end. The CDR3 runs 15 residues. CDR1 is SGHRS and CDR2 is YFSETQ in the germline V gene. CDR3 amino acids: CASSFSGPKNYEQYF. The CDR3, as DNA: TGCGCCAGCAGCTTTTCGGGGCCTAAGAACTACGAGCAGTACTTC.

The J gene is TRBJ2-5, the V gene TRBV28; D is possibly TRBD2 (6 bases). Trimming cost V 8 bases and J 4 bases, with 14 bases left between them. The germline V gene has CDR1 MDHEN and CDR2 SYDVKM. This CDR3 has 13 residues. DNA for the CDR3: TGTGCCAGCCGCCGGGAGCATATAGAGACCCAGTACTTC. Translated: CASRREHIETQYF.

The rearrangement uses TRBV5-6 and TRBJ1-1; tentative D call: TRBD1 (5 bases). The germline V gene encodes CDR1 SGHDT and CDR2 YYEEEE. V was clipped by 0 bases and J by 1 base, with 13 bases between them. The CDR3 is 16 residues long. The DNA of the CDR3 is TGTGCCAGCAGCTTGGGGGCAGGGCCGGCGAACACTGAAGCTTTCTTT. It codes for CASSLGAGPANTEAFF.

The sample holds one count of this clone. This chain uses TRBV6-4 with TRBJ2-7, with no clear D. The CDR3 runs to 13 residues. The germline CDR1 and CDR2 sequences are MRHNA and SNTAGT. V dropped 6 bases and J dropped 7 bases, with 16 bases sitting between them. The CDR3 loop is CASSAEQNGEQYF. The CDR3 region has the DNA TGTGCCAGCAGCGCGGAACAGAATGGGGAGCAGTACTTC.

The rearrangement uses TRBV29-1 and TRBJ2-5; 7 nucleotides line up with TRBD2. Germline V lookup: CDR1 SQVTM, CDR2 ANQGSEA. V trimming: 6 bases; J trimming: 5 bases; junction bases outside the gene matches: 6. CDR3 length: 12 residues. The CDR3 sequence is CSVGGGWETQYF. CDR3 coding DNA: TGCAGCGTGGGCGGGGGATGGGAGACCCAGTACTTC.

This chain connects TRBV6-5 to TRBJ2-7, with TRBD2 matching 9 bases. V dropped 8 bases and J dropped 6; count of bases not matched to a gene: 11. In germline, CDR1 is MNHEY, CDR2 SVGAGI. CDR3 size: 14 residues. The CDR3 sequence: CASRLAGQYLEQYF. CDR3 in DNA: TGTGCCAGCCGGCTAGCGGGACAATACCTCGAGCAGTACTTC.

The chain has TRBV18 and TRBJ2-3; 15 bases are a match to TRBD2. CDR3 length: 17 residues. V dropped 3 bases and J dropped 4; count of bases not matched to a gene: 5. CDR1 KGHSH and CDR2 LQKENI come from the germline V gene. Written as DNA, the CDR3 is TGTGCCAGCTCACCGAGAGGACTAGCGGGAGGGCCAGATACGCAGTATTTT. The encoded protein is CASSPRGLAGGPDTQYF.

The CDR3 bases are TGTGCCAGCAGTGCAGGGGGCGCGACTGGAAACACCATATATTTT. It specifies CASSAGGATGNTIYF. The V and J genes are TRBV2 and TRBJ1-3, with 8 bases aligning to TRBD1. Trimming at V came to 4 bases and at J to 2 bases, leaving 4 bases not matched to a gene. The germline V gene encodes CDR1 SNHLY and CDR2 FYNNEI. This CDR3 is built from 15 residues.

This clone is a singleton in its sample. The chain joins TRBV14 to TRBJ1-2, with D possibly matching TRBD1 (5 bases). With 3 bases removed from V and 7 bases from J, the gap between germline ends came to 15 bases. Germline assignment: CDR1 SGHDN and CDR2 FVKESK. CDR3 length: 14 residues. The CDR3 loop reads CASSHSGRGGGYTF. The CDR3 nucleotides read TGTGCCAGCAGCCACTCGGGAAGGGGTGGTGGCTACACCTTC.

The chain carries TRBV4-3 and TRBJ2-5; 15 nucleotides line up with TRBD2. The junction had 8 bases not matched to a gene; V was cut back by 4 bases and J by 5 bases. Germline-derived CDR1 and CDR2 are LGHNA and YSLEER. The CDR3 is 17 residues long. CDR3 DNA: TGCGCCAGCAGCCTCCGGACTAGCGGGAGGGCCGGGGAGACCCAGTACTTC. Its protein is CASSLRTSGRAGETQYF.

The table lists this clone with a count of one. The chain couples TRBV11-1 to TRBJ2-3; D might be TRBD2 (5 bases). V lost 2 bases and J lost 2, with 11 bases in between. CDR3 length: 15 amino acids. Germline V gene sequence: CDR1 SGHAT, CDR2 FQDESV (reference sequence). The CDR3 DNA sequence: TGTGCCAGCAGCTTACGTCGGGGAAACACAGATACGCAGTATTTT. Protein: CASSLRRGNTDTQYF.

This sequence joins TRBV11-2 and TRBJ2-1, with 12 bases lining up with TRBD2. V shed 3 bases, J shed 0 bases, and the junction held 6 bases outside the gene matches. Germline V gene lookup returns CDR1 SGHAT and CDR2 FQNNGV. The CDR3 is made up of 18 amino acids. The CDR3 sequence is CASSLPTTSGSSYNEQFF. For the CDR3, the DNA is TGTGCCAGCAGCTTGCCCACGACTAGCGGGAGCTCCTACAATGAGCAGTTCTTC.

The chain has TRBV30 and TRBJ1-5; D uncertain. V dropped 1 base and J dropped 5 bases, with 9 bases sitting between them. There are 13 residues in the CDR3. Germline loops: CDR1 GTSNPN, CDR2 SVGIG (reference sequence). CDR3 loop: CAWSDRGDQPQHF. The DNA for the CDR3 is TGTGCCTGGAGTGATAGAGGTGATCAGCCCCAGCATTTT. Together with reference TRBV30 and TRBJ1-5, the CDR3 gives the full variable domain: SQTIHQWPATLVQPVGSPLSLECTVEGTSNPNLYWYRQAAGRGLQLLFYSVGIGQISSEVPQNLSASRPQDRQFILSSKKLLLSDSGFYLCAWSDRGDQPQHFGDGTRLSIL.

The CDR3 loop is CASSPRGGDPDNEQFF. CDR3 nucleotide sequence: TGTGCCAGCAGCCCCCGGGGGGGAGACCCCGACAATGAGCAGTTCTTC. The chain combines TRBV7-9 with TRBJ2-1; 8 bases are shared with TRBD2. CDR1 and CDR2 (germline): SEHNR, FQNEAQ (reference sequence). CDR3 length: 16 amino acids. Unmatched junction bases numbered 11, after V lost 5 bases and J lost 5 bases.

The chain joins TRBV5-6 to TRBJ1-1, with 8 bases lining up with TRBD1. CDR3 size: 17 residues. Germline lookup yields CDR1 SGHDT and CDR2 YYEEEE. Trimming at V came to 3 bases and at J to 6 bases, leaving 16 bases not matched to a gene. CDR3 coding DNA: TGTGCCAGCAGCTGGCGAGTTAGGACAGGGTGGGGCTCTGAAGCTTTCTTT. The encoded protein is CASSWRVRTGWGSEAFF. Supplemented by reference TRBV5-6 and TRBJ1-1, the full variable domain reads DAGVTQSPTHLIKTRGQQVTLRCSPKSGHDTVSWYQQALGQGPQFIFQYYEEEERQRGNFPDRFSGHQFPNYSSELNVNALLLGDSALYLCASSWRVRTGWGSEAFFGQGTRLTVV.

For the CDR3, the DNA is TGCGCCAGCAGCTTGGCTCCTCCGACTGGGGAGCTGTTTTTT. It is translated as CASSLAPPTGELFF. V is TRBV5-1 and J is TRBJ2-2; D remains unclear. V lost 0 bases and J lost 8, with 11 bases in between. The CDR3 loop spans 14 amino acids. In germline, CDR1 is SGHRS, CDR2 YFSETQ.

The rearrangement joins TRBV7-6 to TRBJ1-1; a weak D match, TRBD1 (5 bases). The V end lost 5 bases, the J end lost 5 bases, and 21 bases lay between the germline ends. Germline V gene data show CDR1 as SGHVS and CDR2 as FNYEAQ. The CDR3 covers 16 residues. The CDR3 coding sequence is TGTGCCAGCAGCCCGGGACGGAGCCACGACGGGACTGAAGCTTTCTTT. Translated, it gives CASSPGRSHDGTEAFF.

The chain combines TRBV7-2 with TRBJ2-7, with no clear D. Per the germline V gene, CDR1 is SGHTA and CDR2 is FQGNSA. Trimming took 2 bases from V and 0 from J, leaving 11 bases between them. The CDR3 runs to 15 residues. Here the CDR3 DNA reads TGTGCCAGCAGCTTAATCCGACACCTCTCCTACGAGCAGTACTTC. As protein: CASSLIRHLSYEQYF.

The rearrangement joins TRBV6-1 to TRBJ2-7; D gene ambiguous. The ends were cut back, 4 bases at V and 3 bases at J, with 7 bases in the middle. Germline assignment: CDR1 MNHNS and CDR2 SASEGT. This CDR3 region has 12 residues. In DNA form, the CDR3 reads TGTGCCAGCAGTGGTACTAACTACGAGCAGTACTTC. This encodes CASSGTNYEQYF.

The gene calls are TRBV11-1 and TRBJ2-1; 12 nucleotides agree with TRBD2. Germline CDR1 and CDR2: SGHAT and FQDESV (reference sequence). The trim removed 1 base at V and 4 bases at J, leaving 8 bases unmatched. This CDR3 spans 18 amino acids. Here the CDR3 DNA reads TGTGCCAGCAGCTTAGGGTCTAGCGGGAGGGCCGGGTACAATGAGCAGTTCTTC. Its translation is CASSLGSSGRAGYNEQFF.

In its sample, this clone was seen once. The chain couples TRBV6-5 to TRBJ2-7; D not resolved. Germline CDR1 reads MNHEY; CDR2 reads SVGAGI. V was clipped by 6 bases and J by 0 bases, with 12 bases between them. There are 14 residues in the CDR3. The CDR3 here is CASRARSSSYEQYF. CDR3 bases: TGTGCCAGCAGAGCGCGGTCCAGCTCCTACGAGCAGTACTTC.